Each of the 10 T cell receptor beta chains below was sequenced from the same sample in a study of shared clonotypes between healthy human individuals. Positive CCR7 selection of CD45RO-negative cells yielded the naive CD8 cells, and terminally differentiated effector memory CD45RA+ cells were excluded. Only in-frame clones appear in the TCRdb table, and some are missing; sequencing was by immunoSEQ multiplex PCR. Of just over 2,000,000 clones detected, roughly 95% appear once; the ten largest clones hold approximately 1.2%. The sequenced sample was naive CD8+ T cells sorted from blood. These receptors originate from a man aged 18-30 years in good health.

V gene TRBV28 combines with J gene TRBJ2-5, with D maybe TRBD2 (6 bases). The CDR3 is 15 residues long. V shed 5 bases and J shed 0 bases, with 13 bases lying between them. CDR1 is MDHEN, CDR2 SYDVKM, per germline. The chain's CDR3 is CASSTTTRNQETQYF. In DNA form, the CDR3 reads TGTGCCAGCAGTACCACGACTAGGAACCAAGAGACCCAGTACTTC.

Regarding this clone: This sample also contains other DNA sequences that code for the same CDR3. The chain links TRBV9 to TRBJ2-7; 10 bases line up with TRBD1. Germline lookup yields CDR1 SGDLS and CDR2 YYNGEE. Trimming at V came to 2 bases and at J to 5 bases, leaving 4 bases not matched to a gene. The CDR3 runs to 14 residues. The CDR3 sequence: CASSVGQGYDEQYF. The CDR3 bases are TGTGCCAGCAGCGTGGGACAGGGGTATGACGAGCAGTACTTC. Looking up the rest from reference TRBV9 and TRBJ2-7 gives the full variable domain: DSGVTQTPKHLITATGQRVTLRCSPRSGDLSVYWYQQSLDQGLQFLIQYYNGEERAKGNILERFSAQQFPDLHSELNLSSLELGDSALYFCASSVGQGYDEQYFGPGTRLTVT.

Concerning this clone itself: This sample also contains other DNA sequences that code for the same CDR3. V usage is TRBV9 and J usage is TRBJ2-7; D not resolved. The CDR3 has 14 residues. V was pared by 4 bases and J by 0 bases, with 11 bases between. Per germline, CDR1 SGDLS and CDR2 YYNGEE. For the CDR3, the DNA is TGTGCCAGCAGCCTGGGCCCCAGCTCCTACGAGCAGTACTTC. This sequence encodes CASSLGPSSYEQYF.

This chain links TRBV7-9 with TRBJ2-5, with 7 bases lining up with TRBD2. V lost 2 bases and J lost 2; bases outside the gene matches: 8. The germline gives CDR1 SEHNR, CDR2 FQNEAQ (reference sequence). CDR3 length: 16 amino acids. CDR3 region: CASSLLADTFQETQYF. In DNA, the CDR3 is TGTGCCAGCAGCTTACTAGCGGATACCTTTCAAGAGACCCAGTACTTC.

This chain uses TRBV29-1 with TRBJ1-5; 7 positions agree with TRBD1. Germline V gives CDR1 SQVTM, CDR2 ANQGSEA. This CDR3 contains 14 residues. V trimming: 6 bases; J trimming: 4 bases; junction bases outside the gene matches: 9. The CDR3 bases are TGCAGCGTCGTCACAGGGGAAGGGAATCAGCCCCAGCATTTT. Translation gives CSVVTGEGNQPQHF.

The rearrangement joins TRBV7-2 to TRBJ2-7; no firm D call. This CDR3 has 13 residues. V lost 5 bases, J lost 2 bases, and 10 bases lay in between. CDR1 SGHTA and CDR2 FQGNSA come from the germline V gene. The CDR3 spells CASSLRLPYEQYF. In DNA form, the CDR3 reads TGTGCCAGCAGCCTCAGACTCCCCTACGAGCAGTACTTC.

CDR3 in DNA: TGTGCCAGCTGGACAGCACTCACAGATACGCAGTATTTT. Residues: CASWTALTDTQYF. The V call is TRBV25-1, the J call TRBJ2-3, with a tentative D call TRBD1 (6 bases). Germline assignment: CDR1 MGHDK and CDR2 SYGVNS. V was trimmed by 8 bases and J by 2 bases, leaving 11 bases between them. CDR3 length: 13 residues.

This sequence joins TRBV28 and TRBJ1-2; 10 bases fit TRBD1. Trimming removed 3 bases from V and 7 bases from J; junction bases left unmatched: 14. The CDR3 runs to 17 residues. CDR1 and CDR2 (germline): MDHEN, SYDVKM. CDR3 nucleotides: TGTGCCAGCAGTTTCTTTGAGACAGGGGGCCTCTGGAGTGGCTACACCTTC. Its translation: CASSFFETGGLWSGYTF.

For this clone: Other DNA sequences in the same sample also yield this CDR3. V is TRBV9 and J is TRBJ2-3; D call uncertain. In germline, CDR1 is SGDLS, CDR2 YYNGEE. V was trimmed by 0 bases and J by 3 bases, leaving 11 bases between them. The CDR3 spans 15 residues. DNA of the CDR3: TGTGCCAGCAGCGTAGGTGGGCTGGGGACAGATACGCAGTATTTT. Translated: CASSVGGLGTDTQYF.

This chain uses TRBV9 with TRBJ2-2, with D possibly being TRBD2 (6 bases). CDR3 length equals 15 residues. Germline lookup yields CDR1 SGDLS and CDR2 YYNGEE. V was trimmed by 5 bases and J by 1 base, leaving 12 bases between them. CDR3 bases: TGTGCCAGCAGTTTTACCGGGGGGAACACCGGGGAGCTGTTTTTT. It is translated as CASSFTGGNTGELFF.